This paragraph covers one TCR beta chain sequence. Its antigen is unknown. Every bit of the isolated RNA underwent reverse transcription, so sequencing read expressed TCRB transcripts. The assay was immunoSEQ multiplex PCR, and TCRdb's table has in-frame clones only and misses some. The table records approximately 280,000 clones, around 16% of them present only once. CDR1 and CDR2 from the germline V gene are MNHNY and SVGAGI (reference sequence). The CDR3 runs 15 residues. V shed 5 bases and J 5 bases; nucleotides not matched to a gene: 10. This record comes from a study of beta chain features in type 1 diabetes. General study findings and limits: Shorter TCRB CDR3s, moderately but significantly so, were found in Type 1 diabetes patients in all four CD4+ subsets.

The V and J genes are TRBV6-6 and TRBJ2-3; TRBD2 matches at 7 bases. The source is a man between 18 and 35 years old with type 1 diabetes. Sample: naive CD4+ T cells from blood. The CDR3 DNA reads TGTGCCAGCAGTCTCCCGGGGAGGGTAGGAGATACGCAGTATTTT. Its translation: CASSLPGRVGDTQYF.